The 10 T cell receptor beta chains reported below all come from one sample, sequenced in a study of blood T cell repertoires in COVID-19. Sequenced by immunoSEQ multiplex PCR; TCRdb stores in-frame clones only, minus some. This table holds 65,000 to 90,000 clones, roughly 83% found once. Sequencing was done on a sample of peripheral blood. The receptors were gathered from a middle-aged man with active COVID-19.

The chain has TRBV12-3 or TRBV12-4 and TRBJ1-1, with 10 bases matching TRBD1. This CDR3 has 12 residues. Unmatched junction bases numbered 5, after V lost 7 bases and J lost 9 bases. This CDR3 is CASNPGQGKAFF. CDR3 sequence (DNA): TGTGCCAGCAACCCGGGACAGGGGAAAGCTTTCTTT.

The chain couples TRBV27 to TRBJ2-4; 8 nucleotides line up with TRBD1. Germline assignment: CDR1 MNHEY and CDR2 SMNVEV (reference sequence). The CDR3 contains 14 residues. J was trimmed by 7 bases and V by 5 bases; bases with no gene match: 7. CDR3 in amino acids: CASSPRTGWNIQYF. In DNA form, the CDR3 reads TGTGCCAGCAGTCCCCGGACAGGGTGGAACATTCAGTACTTC.

This chain links TRBV7-3 with TRBJ2-5, with D hard to call. The CDR3 is made up of 13 amino acids. Germline CDR1 and CDR2: SGHTA and FQGTGA. V lost 3 bases and J 3 bases, leaving 8 bases between the germline ends. The CDR3 sequence is CASSFNREETQYF. CDR3 DNA sequence: TGTGCCAGCAGCTTTAACCGGGAAGAGACCCAGTACTTC.

This clone has more than one count but fewer than ten. The J gene is TRBJ1-2, the V gene TRBV5-1, with a tentative D call TRBD1 (5 bases). Germline V CDR1 and CDR2: SGHRS, YFSETQ. The CDR3 consists of 13 residues. V lost 5 bases to trimming and J lost 2 bases, with 10 bases between them. In DNA form, the CDR3 reads TGCGCCAGCAGAGGCAGGGAAAACTATGGCTACACCTTC. Encoded protein: CASRGRENYGYTF.

The chain is built from TRBV9 and TRBJ2-7, with a possible D match to TRBD1 (5 bases). Trimming took 5 bases from V and 3 from J, leaving 15 bases between them. The CDR3 is 14 residues long. Germline V gene sequence: CDR1 SGDLS, CDR2 YYNGEE. The CDR3 spells CASSRTGLNYEQYF. DNA of the CDR3: TGTGCCAGCAGTAGAACAGGTCTTAACTACGAGCAGTACTTC.

V gene TRBV4-3 combines with J gene TRBJ2-3; D is ambiguous. Germline assignment: CDR1 LGHNA and CDR2 YSLEER. Between the trimmed V and J ends, which lost 1 base and 8 bases, there was a span of 10 bases. This CDR3 contains 13 residues. The CDR3 sequence: CASSQGVAGTQYF. CDR3 nucleotide sequence: TGCGCCAGCAGCCAAGGGGTAGCTGGTACGCAGTATTTT.

The chain employs TRBV5-4 and TRBJ2-5; 7 positions agree with TRBD1. The CDR3 extends over 16 amino acids. The J segment lost 3 bases and the V segment lost 0 bases, leaving 8 bases of the junction unmatched. CDR1 and CDR2 from the germline V gene are SGHNT and YYREEE (reference sequence). DNA for the CDR3: TGTGCCAGCAGCTTGGTGGGGGTACAGGGGAAAGAGACCCAGTACTTC. Its protein product is CASSLVGVQGKETQYF.

The CDR3 protein is CASSSLEGELDEQYF. DNA of the CDR3: TGTGCCAGCAGCTCCCTTGAGGGAGAATTGGACGAGCAGTACTTC. The chain employs TRBV9 and TRBJ2-7, with a possible D match to TRBD2 (5 bases). V lost 4 bases and J 5 bases, leaving 19 bases between the germline ends. The CDR3 has 15 amino acids. CDR1 and CDR2 from the germline V gene are SGDLS and YYNGEE.

The chain combines TRBV11-2 with TRBJ2-3, with 12 positions matching TRBD2. Germline assignment: CDR1 SGHAT and CDR2 FQNNGV. There are 15 residues in the CDR3. The V gene end was trimmed by 1 base and the J gene end by 4 bases; junction bases not matched to a gene: 0. CDR3: CASSLGLAGADTQYF. The CDR3 DNA reads as TGTGCCAGCAGCTTAGGACTAGCGGGAGCAGATACGCAGTATTTT. The whole variable domain, filled in from reference TRBV11-2 and TRBJ2-3, reads EAGVAQSPRYKIIEKRQSVAFWCNPISGHATLYWYQQILGQGPKLLIQFQNNGVVDDSQLPKDRFSAERLKGVDSTLKIQPAKLEDSAVYLCASSLGLAGADTQYFGPGTRLTVL.

The chain is built from TRBV7-2 and TRBJ1-1, with D possibly TRBD1 on 5 matching bases. Germline V CDR1 and CDR2: SGHTA, FQGNSA. Trimming took 1 base from V and 5 from J, leaving 11 bases between them. The length of the CDR3 is 14 residues. The CDR3 sequence is CASSLEAGRTEAFF. The CDR3 region has the DNA TGTGCCAGCAGCTTAGAGGCAGGGCGAACTGAAGCTTTCTTT.